The entry below gives a single TCR beta chain sequence along with its context. Its target is unknown. TCRdb re-called the RT-PCR reads with MiXCR, one entry per CDR3 protein. The table shows about 480,000 distinct CDR3 sequences, with less than 30% occurring only once. The data originate from a study of response to subunit inactivated influenza vaccine. Study-level results: After each seasonal influenza vaccination, few new T cells are recruited, the authors suggested.

The clonotype originates from a man in his fifties or sixties who received an inactivated influenza vaccine. The sequencing here drew on CD4+ T cells sorted from PBMCs, taken 4 to 6 days after vaccination.

The CDR3 reads CASSLDGGNTNVLTF. CDR3 sequence (DNA): TGTGCCAGCAGCTTGGACGGAGGTAATACCAACGTCCTGACTTTC. The V gene is TRBV7-2, the J gene TRBJ2-6; D might be TRBD2 (5 bases). Trimming took 3 bases from V and 8 from J, leaving 14 bases between them. The CDR3 has 15 amino acids. CDR1 SGHTA and CDR2 FQGNSA come from the germline V gene. Variable domain in full (rest from reference TRBV7-2 and TRBJ2-6): GAGVSQSPSNKVTEKGKDVELRCDPISGHTALYWYRQSLGQGLEFLIYFQGNSAPDKSGLPSDRFSAERTGGSVSTLTIQRTQQEDSAVYLCASSLDGGNTNVLTFGAGSRLTVL.